These 29 T cell receptor beta chains were all obtained from the same sample, sequenced in a study of T cell responses to AZD1222 COVID-19 vaccine. Assay: immunoSEQ multiplex PCR; the TCRdb copy retains only in-frame clones and omits some. This table has over 130,000 clones, about 93% appearing once. Here the sequenced sample was peripheral blood, taken on day 0 of AZD1222 vaccination. These receptors were obtained from an adult in good health.

This clone was detected once. V gene TRBV5-6 combines with J gene TRBJ2-1, with TRBD1 identical over 9 bases. This CDR3 has 16 amino acids. The germline CDR1 and CDR2 sequences are SGHDT and YYEEEE. J lost 2 bases, V lost 4 bases, and 7 bases had no gene match. The CDR3 here is CASSQLQGAAYNEQFF. The CDR3 region has the DNA TGTGCCAGCAGCCAATTACAGGGGGCAGCCTACAATGAGCAGTTCTTC.

The chain uses TRBV19 and TRBJ2-7; TRBD1 matches at 8 bases. The V segment lost 5 bases and the J segment 2 bases; nucleotides outside the gene matches: 5. The CDR3 covers 14 residues. CDR1 and CDR2 from the germline V gene are LNHDA and SQIVND (reference sequence). CDR3 sequence (DNA): TGTGCCAGTAGTCCCCAGGGACAGGCCTACGAGCAGTACTTC. Protein product: CASSPQGQAYEQYF.

The chain joins TRBV14 to TRBJ1-3, with TRBD1 identical over 8 bases. V was pared by 5 bases and J by 4 bases, with 7 bases of the junction left unmatched. The V gene's germline CDR1 is SGHDN and CDR2 FVKESK. This CDR3 spans 15 amino acids. This CDR3 is CASSFRQGSGNTIYF. The CDR3, as DNA: TGTGCCAGCAGCTTCCGACAGGGGTCGGGAAACACCATATATTTT.

The gene calls are TRBV3-1 (or the pseudogene TRBV3-2) and TRBJ1-6; D possibly corresponds to TRBD1 (6 bases). The CDR3 length is 12 residues. The germline V and J ends were trimmed by 5 bases and 9 bases, with 8 bases remaining between them. Germline V gives CDR1 LGHDT, CDR2 YNNKEL (reference sequence). In nucleotides, the CDR3 is TGTGCCAGCAGCGGACAGATTTCACCCCTCCACTTT. It translates to CASSGQISPLHF.

This chain connects TRBV2 to TRBJ1-1; 8 nucleotides match TRBD1. CDR1 and CDR2 from the germline V gene are SNHLY and FYNNEI. V lost 6 bases, J lost 5 bases, and 2 bases stayed unmatched. This CDR3 is built from 12 residues. In nucleotides, the CDR3 is TGTGCCAGCAGGGACAGGGTGACTGAAGCTTTCTTT. Its translation is CASRDRVTEAFF.

The chain employs TRBV9 and TRBJ1-6; TRBD1 might be the D (5 bases). Germline V CDR1 and CDR2: SGDLS, YYNGEE. Trimming pared 2 bases from V and 2 bases from J, leaving 8 bases between. The CDR3 has 15 residues. The CDR3, as DNA: TGTGCCAGCAGCGTTGGCAGGGCCTATAATTCACCCCTCCACTTT. Amino acid sequence: CASSVGRAYNSPLHF.

The J gene is TRBJ2-7, the V gene TRBV7-6; 13 bases map to TRBD2. The germline CDR1 and CDR2 sequences are SGHVS and FNYEAQ. The V and J ends lost 1 base and 6 bases, in that order; junction bases with no gene match: 6. CDR3 length: 16 amino acids. CDR3 protein: CASSLGLAGGRGEQYF. In nucleotides, the CDR3 is TGTGCCAGCAGCTTAGGACTAGCGGGAGGAAGGGGCGAGCAGTACTTC.

The chain has TRBV6-1 and TRBJ1-6, with D hard to call. Germline CDR1 and CDR2: MNHNS and SASEGT. The V end lost 2 bases, the J end lost 11 bases, and 10 bases lay between the germline ends. The CDR3 runs to 13 residues. Here the CDR3 reads CASSEMASAPLHF. The DNA for the CDR3 is TGTGCCAGCAGTGAAATGGCGTCGGCACCCCTCCACTTT.

The gene calls are TRBV5-1 and TRBJ1-6; maybe TRBD1 (5 bases). The CDR3 has 14 residues. Trimming took 4 bases from V and 10 from J, leaving 15 bases between them. Germline lookup yields CDR1 SGHRS and CDR2 YFSETQ. This CDR3 reads CASSPGQGESPLHF. CDR3 sequence (DNA): TGCGCCAGCAGCCCGGGGCAGGGCGAGTCACCCCTCCACTTT.

The gene calls are TRBV4-1 and TRBJ1-4, with D maybe TRBD1 (5 bases). V was cut by 4 bases and J by 8 bases, with 11 bases left in between. The length of the CDR3 is 13 residues. CDR1 MGHRA and CDR2 YSYEKL come from the germline V gene. This CDR3 is CASSRIWGEKLFF. CDR3 coding DNA: TGCGCCAGCAGCCGGATTTGGGGGGAAAAACTGTTTTTT.

This clone was counted once. The gene calls are TRBV6-2 or TRBV6-3 and TRBJ2-3, with a possible D match to TRBD2 (6 bases). V was cut by 3 bases and J by 0 bases, with 13 bases left in between. CDR1 and CDR2 (germline): MNHEY, SVGEGT. This CDR3 is 16 amino acids long. The CDR3 protein is CASSYGTGASTDTQYF. CDR3 bases: TGTGCCAGCAGTTATGGTACGGGAGCTAGCACAGATACGCAGTATTTT.

J is TRBJ1-6 and V is TRBV16, with D unresolved. Between the trimmed V and J ends, which lost 4 bases and 7 bases, there was a span of 8 bases. The CDR3 extends over 13 amino acids. Germline V gives CDR1 KGHSY, CDR2 FQNENV. CDR3: CASSPSINSPLHF. The CDR3 DNA reads as TGTGCCAGCAGCCCGTCGATAAATTCACCCCTCCACTTT.

The V and J genes are TRBV5-1 and TRBJ2-1; 11 nucleotides match TRBD2. Per germline, CDR1 SGHRS and CDR2 YFSETQ. The CDR3 is made up of 17 amino acids. Trimming took 1 base from V and 5 from J; bases not matched to a gene: 8. Written as DNA, the CDR3 is TGCGCCAGCAGCTTGATCCTGGTGGGACTAGCGGACAATGAGCAGTTCTTC. Protein sequence: CASSLILVGLADNEQFF.

The chain carries TRBV20-1 and TRBJ2-5; D is ambiguous. Germline loops: CDR1 DFQATT, CDR2 SNEGSKA (reference sequence). Trimming shortened V by 6 bases and J by 9 bases, and 11 bases separated the two germline ends. CDR3 length equals 10 residues. This CDR3 is CSALSRAQYF. The CDR3 DNA sequence: TGCAGTGCGCTATCCCGGGCCCAGTACTTC.

The genes are TRBV5-4 and TRBJ1-6; 8 bases are a match to TRBD1. The CDR3 loop spans 15 amino acids. V lost 5 bases to trimming and J lost 9 bases; unmatched junction nucleotides: 10. From germline, CDR1 is SGHNT and CDR2 YYREEE (reference sequence). The CDR3 nucleotides read TGTGCCAGCAGGACATTTCGGGACAGGAGTTCACCCCTCCACTTT. Residues: CASRTFRDRSSPLHF.

The chain recombines TRBV2 with TRBJ1-5, with 11 bases that match TRBD1. This CDR3 is 16 amino acids long. With 6 bases clipped from V and 0 bases from J, the junction kept 4 bases outside the gene matches. Germline CDR1 is SNHLY and CDR2 is FYNNEI. CDR3 nucleotide sequence: TGTGCCAGCAGGAGGGACAGGGGGATTAGCAATCAGCCCCAGCATTTT. Translating it yields CASRRDRGISNQPQHF.

This clone came up a few times. The rearrangement links TRBV6-2 or TRBV6-3 to TRBJ1-1; 8 bases are a match to TRBD1. Germline CDR1 is MNHEY and CDR2 is SVGEGT. Trimming removed 2 bases from V and 3 bases from J; junction bases left unmatched: 8. This CDR3 contains 16 residues. This CDR3 is CASSYVRGQVHTEAFF. The CDR3 coding sequence is TGTGCCAGCAGTTACGTCAGGGGGCAGGTACACACTGAAGCTTTCTTT.

A single count supports this clone. The V and J genes are TRBV11-2 and TRBJ1-5; the D gene is possibly TRBD1 (6 bases). The V gene's germline CDR1 is SGHAT and CDR2 FQNNGV. The CDR3 covers 16 residues. Between the trimmed V and J ends, which lost 0 bases and 5 bases, there was a span of 14 bases. CDR3 DNA sequence: TGTGCCAGCAGCTTAGATCCGGCAGGGGACGATCAGCCCCAGCATTTT. As protein: CASSLDPAGDDQPQHF.

The V gene is TRBV18, the J gene TRBJ2-1; tentative D call: TRBD2 (7 bases). There are 15 residues in the CDR3. V dropped 3 bases and J dropped 4 bases, with 13 bases sitting between them. Per the germline V gene, CDR1 is KGHSH and CDR2 is LQKENI. CDR3 nucleotides: TGTGCCAGCTCACCCAGGACTAGGGGGTACAATGAGCAGTTCTTC. This gives the protein CASSPRTRGYNEQFF.

This clone was observed once. CDR3 loop: CASSPRQGATGNTIYF. In DNA form, the CDR3 reads TGTGCCAGCAGTCCAAGACAGGGGGCCACTGGAAACACCATATATTTT. V is TRBV6-9 and J is TRBJ1-3; 10 bases align to TRBD1. CDR1 is MNHGY, CDR2 SVAAGI, per germline. The CDR3 is made up of 16 amino acids. J gave up 2 bases and V 5 bases, and 6 bases lay outside the gene matches.

This rearrangement joins TRBV6-5 to TRBJ2-7; perhaps D is TRBD1 or TRBD2 (5 bases each). From germline, CDR1 is MNHEY and CDR2 SVGAGI. The CDR3 has 14 residues. V was trimmed by 2 bases and J by 7 bases, leaving 15 bases between them. CDR3 protein: CASSYVGGSGEQYF. The CDR3 coding sequence is TGTGCCAGCAGTTACGTTGGGGGTTCGGGAGAGCAGTACTTC.

The chain employs TRBV6-6 and TRBJ2-7; D remains ambiguous. The V gene's germline CDR1 is MNHNY and CDR2 SVGAGI (reference sequence). Between the trimmed V and J ends, which lost 0 bases and 0 bases, there was a span of 6 bases. This CDR3 comprises 14 residues. The CDR3 coding sequence is TGTGCCAGCAGTTACTCAGGTAGCTCCTACGAGCAGTACTTC. This encodes CASSYSGSSYEQYF.

This clone was detected a few times. The chain carries TRBV28 and TRBJ1-3, with D unresolved. The V gene lost 2 bases and the J gene lost 4 bases, with 6 bases spanning the gap. There are 13 residues in the CDR3. Germline loops: CDR1 MDHEN, CDR2 SYDVKM. As DNA, the CDR3 is TGTGCCAGCAGTTTAGGGTCCGGAAACACCATATATTTT. It yields the protein CASSLGSGNTIYF.

The chain links TRBV20-1 to TRBJ2-1, with 10 positions matching TRBD2. The germline V gene has CDR1 DFQATT and CDR2 SNEGSKA (reference sequence). J lost 6 bases, V lost 3 bases, and 8 bases had no gene match. The CDR3 has 15 residues. CDR3 in DNA: TGCAGTGCTAGTAGTCTAGCGGGAGCTCTCAATGAGCAGTTCTTC. Protein sequence: CSASSLAGALNEQFF.

This chain uses TRBV19 with TRBJ2-5; D might be TRBD2 (6 bases). The germline gives CDR1 LNHDA, CDR2 SQIVND (reference sequence). The CDR3 has 14 residues. V lost 4 bases and J lost 1, with 10 bases in between. The CDR3 DNA sequence: TGTGCCAGTAGTAGCGGGGACGGCCAAGAGACCCAGTACTTC. This gives the protein CASSSGDGQETQYF.

V is TRBV3-1 (or the pseudogene TRBV3-2) and J is TRBJ2-7, with a weak D call TRBD2 (5 bases). CDR1 and CDR2 from the germline V gene are LGHDT and YNNKEL (reference sequence). V was cut by 2 bases and J by 6 bases, with 14 bases left in between. The length of the CDR3 is 14 residues. CDR3 region: CASSQRTIGSEQYF. The CDR3 DNA reads TGTGCCAGCAGCCAACGGACCATAGGGAGCGAGCAGTACTTC.

Concerning this clone itself: The same CDR3 also results from other DNA sequences found in this sample. The rearrangement joins TRBV6-5 to TRBJ2-7; 11 bases match TRBD1. The V gene end was trimmed by 2 bases and the J gene end by 4 bases; junction bases not matched to a gene: 1. This CDR3 has 14 residues. CDR1 is MNHEY and CDR2 is SVGAGI in the germline V gene. The CDR3 DNA is TGTGCCAGCAGTTACGGACAGGGGGCTTACGAGCAGTACTTC. This encodes CASSYGQGAYEQYF.

The rearrangement uses TRBV23-1 and TRBJ1-2; the match to TRBD1 covers 12 bases. TRBV23-1 is assigned to the ORF class and has an uncertain function. V lost 3 bases and J lost 8; bases outside the gene matches: 7. The CDR3 covers 15 residues. The CDR3 DNA reads as TGCGCCAGCAGTCACTCGGGACAGGGGGCAGAAGGCTACACCTTC. It translates to CASSHSGQGAEGYTF.

The chain combines TRBV19 with TRBJ1-2; perhaps TRBD1 as D (6 bases). Trimming stripped 4 bases from V and 3 bases from J, with 9 bases between. This CDR3 has 13 residues. Germline V gives CDR1 LNHDA, CDR2 SQIVND (reference sequence). The CDR3 loop reads CASSRHRDYGYTF. The CDR3 DNA sequence: TGTGCCAGTAGTAGACACAGGGACTATGGCTACACCTTC.